The present entry profiles one T cell receptor (beta chain) with its context. What it binds is not known. PCR was performed a second time for roughly 6 to 12 cycles using a sample-barcoded 5' primer and a J-beta primer mix. The template-switch adaptor was a 5' adaptor with 12 random nucleotides. It tagged each cDNA molecule. From the 5' RACE reads, TCRdb called clonotypes with MiXCR, one entry per CDR3 protein. Among about 510,000 distinct CDR3 sequences listed, about 28% were seen once. These data belong to a study of blood T cells in healthy people across ages. Study-wide points: The authors considered diversity estimates from one million T cells to be underestimates.

Germline CDR1 is LGHDT and CDR2 is YNNKEL (reference sequence). J was trimmed by 4 bases and V by 4 bases; bases with no gene match: 13. This CDR3 has 17 amino acids. The data also belong to a second study, concerning T cells of mothers and their children. Per that paper: Every mother produced more than 8.5 million TCR beta CDR3 reads, whereas every child provided about 3 million. Relative to unrelated pairs, biologically related mother-child dyads exhibited marginally greater, non-significant overlap.

The sequence derives from a boy aged 2 to 9 in good health. The rearrangement uses TRBV3-1 and TRBJ1-3; TRBD1 agrees at 7 bases. The material sequenced was blood. The CDR3 DNA is TGTGCCAGCAGCCTTGCCCCCACAGGGGTTCACGGAAACACCATATATTTT. It specifies CASSLAPTGVHGNTIYF.